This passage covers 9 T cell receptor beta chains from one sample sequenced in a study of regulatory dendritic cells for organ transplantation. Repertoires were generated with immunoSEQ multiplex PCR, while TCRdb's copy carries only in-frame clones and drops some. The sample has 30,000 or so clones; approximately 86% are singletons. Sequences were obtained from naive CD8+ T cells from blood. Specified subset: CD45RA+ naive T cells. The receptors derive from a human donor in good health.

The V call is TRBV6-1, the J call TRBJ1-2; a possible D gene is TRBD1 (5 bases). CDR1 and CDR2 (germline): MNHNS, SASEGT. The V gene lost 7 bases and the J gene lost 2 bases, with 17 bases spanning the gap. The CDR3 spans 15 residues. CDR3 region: CASNPARQSNYGYTF. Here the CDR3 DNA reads TGTGCCAGCAACCCCGCTAGACAGAGCAACTATGGCTACACCTTC.

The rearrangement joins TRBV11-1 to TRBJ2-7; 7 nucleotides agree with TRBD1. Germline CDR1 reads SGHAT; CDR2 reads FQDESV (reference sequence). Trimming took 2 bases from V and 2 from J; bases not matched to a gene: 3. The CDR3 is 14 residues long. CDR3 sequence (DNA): TGTGCCAGCAGCTTATTGGGGACAGCCTACGAGCAGTACTTC. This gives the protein CASSLLGTAYEQYF.

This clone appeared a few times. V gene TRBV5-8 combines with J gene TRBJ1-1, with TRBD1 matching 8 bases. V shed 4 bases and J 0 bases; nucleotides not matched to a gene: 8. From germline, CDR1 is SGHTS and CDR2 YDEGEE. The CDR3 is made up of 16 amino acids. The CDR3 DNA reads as TGTGCCAGCAGCCCCGGGACAGGTTATCTGAACACTGAAGCTTTCTTT. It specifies CASSPGTGYLNTEAFF.

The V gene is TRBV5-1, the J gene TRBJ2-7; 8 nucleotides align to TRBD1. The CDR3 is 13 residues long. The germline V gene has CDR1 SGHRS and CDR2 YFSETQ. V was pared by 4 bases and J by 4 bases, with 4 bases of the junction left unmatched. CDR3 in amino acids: CASSKTGAYEQYF. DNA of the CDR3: TGCGCCAGCAGCAAGACAGGGGCTTACGAGCAGTACTTC.

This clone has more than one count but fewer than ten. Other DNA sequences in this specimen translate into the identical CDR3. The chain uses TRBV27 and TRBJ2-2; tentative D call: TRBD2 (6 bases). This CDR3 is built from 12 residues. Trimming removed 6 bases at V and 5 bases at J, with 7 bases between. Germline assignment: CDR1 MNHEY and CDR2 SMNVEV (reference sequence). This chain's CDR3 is CASRGGTGELFF. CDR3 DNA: TGTGCCAGCAGGGGGGGTACCGGGGAGCTGTTTTTT.

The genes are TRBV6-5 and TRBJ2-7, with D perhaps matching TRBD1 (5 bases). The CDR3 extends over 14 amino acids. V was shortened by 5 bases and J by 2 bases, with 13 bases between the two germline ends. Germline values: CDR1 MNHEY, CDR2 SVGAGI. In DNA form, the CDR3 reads TGTGCCAGCAGTGAGACAGCTCTTGCCTACGAGCAGTACTTC. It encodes CASSETALAYEQYF.

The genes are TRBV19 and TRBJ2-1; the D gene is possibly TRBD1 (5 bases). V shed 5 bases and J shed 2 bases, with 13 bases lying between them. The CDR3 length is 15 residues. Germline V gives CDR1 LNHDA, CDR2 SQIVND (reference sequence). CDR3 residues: CASSQGWSTYNEQFF. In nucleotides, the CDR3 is TGTGCCAGTAGTCAGGGTTGGAGCACCTACAATGAGCAGTTCTTC.

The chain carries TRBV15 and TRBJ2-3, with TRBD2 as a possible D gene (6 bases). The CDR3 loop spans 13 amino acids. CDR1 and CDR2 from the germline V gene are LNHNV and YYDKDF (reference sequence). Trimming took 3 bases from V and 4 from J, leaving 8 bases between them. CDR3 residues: CATSRGGADTQYF. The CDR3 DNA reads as TGTGCCACCAGCAGGGGGGGAGCAGATACGCAGTATTTT. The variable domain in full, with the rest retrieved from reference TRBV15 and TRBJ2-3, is DAMVIQNPRYQVTQFGKPVTLSCSQTLNHNVMYWYQQKSSQAPKLLFHYYDKDFNNEADTPDNFQSRRPNTSFCFLDIRSPGLGDTAMYLCATSRGGADTQYFGPGTRLTVL.

CDR3 region: CASSDSRVSNQPQHF. For the CDR3, the DNA is TGTGCCAGCAGTGACTCGAGAGTAAGCAATCAGCCCCAGCATTTT. The chain links TRBV6-4 to TRBJ1-5; D remains ambiguous. V lost 0 bases and J 1 base, leaving 7 bases between the germline ends. This CDR3 comprises 15 residues. Germline V gene lookup returns CDR1 MRHNA and CDR2 SNTAGT.